Sequencing of this T cell receptor beta chain was carried out in a study of blood T cell repertoires in COVID-19 (TCRdb year 2020). Regarding the research as a whole: Samples covering the acute and convalescent phases of COVID-19 were provided by collaborators in the United States, Italy and Spain. The prospective study material was composed of cDNA or gDNA derived from T cells, B-cell-depleted T cells, or PBMCs. Deeply sampled blood TCRbeta repertoires from subjects exposed to, actively infected with, or recovered from COVID-19 were included in the dataset. A freely available public database, intended as a resource for researchers studying the immune response to SARS-CoV-2, is where the repertoires were released. Samples were obtained from the ongoing ImmuneRACE study (first 160 participants) and from 1,200 or so subjects provided by 6 global collaborators. A de-identified subject ID, COVID-19 status, age in years and sex were almost always included in the sample metadata. Where available, HLA class I and class II types were taken from metadata supplied by the sample provider and were not determined by assay-based typing.

V is cut by 0 bases and J by 4 bases, and the space between the germline ends is 12 bases. The CDR3 has 15 amino acids, counting the end cysteine and phenylalanine. Only the CDR3 region is kept as DNA, spanning 45 bases read in frame from base 1. The CDR1 and CDR2 encoded by the germline V gene are ENHRY and SYGVKD. On this clone: Its antigen target is currently unknown. Qualities for individual bases were not recorded, and no much larger clone is one base off.

Another Seattle source contributed samples from volunteer blood donors who had recovered from COVID-19. The collaborating institutions used their own protocols to collect whole blood in K2EDTA tubes. For TCRbeta analysis, collaborators shipped samples in one of three forms: frozen whole blood, isolated PBMCs, or DNA extracted from either of those sample types. Study-wide findings and limitations: Clinical and demographic metadata were provided uncurated, with the amount varying by source and participant.

The immunoSEQ Assay, a bias-controlled multiplex PCR, was used to amplify TCRbeta CDR3 regions from genomic DNA. Under the source paper's analysis protocol: The number of nucleated cells in each sample was estimated from the amplification of reference gene primers within the assay. To quantify the absolute abundance of each unique TCRbeta CDR3 rearrangement, sequence reads were collapsed and filtered. For each sample, productive Simpson clonality was calculated as the square root of Simpson's diversity index across productive rearrangements. The clones in this table, taken by TCRdb from immuneACCESS, are in-frame only. Not every clone is retained; where verified, under half of the shortfall comes from an unresolved V gene, and the cause of the rest is unknown. D and trimming come from the DNA, and the V and J calls and clone size come from that table. The sample yields 200,000 to 250,000 clones; about nine tenths were counted once. About 2.2% of the sample comes from the top ten.

This sequence originates from a young man who had recovered from COVID-19. The specimen was peripheral blood. The V gene is TRBV10-3 and the J gene is TRBJ1-2; the D gene cannot be named for sure. The base sequence is TGTGCCATCAGTGAGTCCGGCAGGCCCATCTATGGCTACACCTTC. The translation is CAISESGRPIYGYTF.